This T cell receptor beta chain was identified in a study of blood T cell repertoires in COVID-19. Study details: Material from acute and convalescent COVID-19 was sourced from the United States, Italy and Spain. The analysed material was cDNA or gDNA that came from T cells, B-cell-depleted T cells, or PBMCs.

V shed 3 bases and J shed 9 bases, with 9 bases lying between them. Germline CDR1 is KGHSH and CDR2 is LQKENI. CDR3 length equals 12 residues. Repertoires were generated with immunoSEQ multiplex PCR, while TCRdb's copy carries only in-frame clones and drops some. The table shows some 300,000 clones, with about 90% occurring only once. The chain couples TRBV18 to TRBJ1-5; D gene ambiguous. The TCR sequence derives from a middle-aged woman with COVID-19, enrolled during active disease. Sequenced input: peripheral blood. CDR3 residues: CASSPREGPQHF. CDR3 coding DNA: TGTGCCAGCTCACCGCGGGAGGGGCCCCAGCATTTT.